This T cell receptor (beta chain) was captured in a study of CD8 T cells in Susac syndrome. Study-level findings and limits: The study recognized that the number of individuals in its TCR sequencing and HLA analysis was relatively small.

TCR beta sequences were obtained from blood CD8+ and CD4+ T cells. Relapsing-remitting disease, either stable or active, was present in the treatment-naive patients who were the multiple sclerosis controls. As for this clonotype: Its matching antigen is unknown.

Random hexamers were used to reverse transcribe an amount of about 0.45 to 1 ug RNA. The TCR beta CDR3 was amplified by immunoSEQ multiplex PCR across 54 Vbeta, 13 Jbeta. TCRdb used MiXCR to reprocess the immunoSEQ multiplex PCR reads, holding one entry per CDR3 protein. Of some 120,000 distinct CDR3 sequences listed, about 95% are singletons. CDR3 length: 14 residues. Deletions cut 2 bases from V and 7 bases from J, with 14 bases between. The origin of this receptor is a human donor with multiple sclerosis. This chain links TRBV12-3 or TRBV12-4 with TRBJ1-2, with D possibly matching TRBD1 (5 bases). Sequenced material: CD4+ T cells from PBMCs. The CDR3 DNA reads TGTGCCAGCAGTTTAATCGGGGGTATTTCTGGCTACACCTTC. As protein: CASSLIGGISGYTF.